This T cell receptor (beta chain) was recorded in a study of OX40 agonist ivuxolimab in advanced cancers. At the level of the study: Mean age around 64 years, range about 20 to 85; around 80% male.

Here immunoSEQ multiplex PCR was the method, and the copy in TCRdb shows in-frame clones only, minus some. The profile shows 90,000 to 100,000 clones, 80% to 90% of them singletons. On this clone: Its antigen is currently unknown.

Notes on the study in general: The antigens recognized by the expanded peripheral T cells, that is their antigen specificity, were not determined.

The receptor was isolated from an adult with an advanced solid tumor such as melanoma, head and neck, liver or kidney cancer. Sequencing used CD4+ or CD8+ T cells sorted from blood, obtained in a trial of the OX40 agonist ivuxolimab.

CDR3 amino acids: CASSPRGVHEQYV. The CDR3 DNA reads as TGTGCCAGCAGTCCGAGGGGCGTCCACGAGCAGTACGTC. The chain carries TRBV6-5 and TRBJ2-7; the D call may be TRBD1 or TRBD2 (5 bases each). This CDR3 is 13 amino acids long. The germline V gene encodes CDR1 MNHEY and CDR2 SVGAGI. The V end was cut by 5 bases, the J end by 5 bases, with 13 bases between.